The 16 T cell receptor beta chains presented below share a single source sample, sequenced in a study of blood T cell repertoires in COVID-19. Generated by immunoSEQ multiplex PCR, the TCRdb table keeps only in-frame clones and is missing some. The sample shows 17,000 or so clones, 78% of them seen only once. What was sequenced was peripheral blood. The receptors stem from a man in his sixties with active or convalescent COVID-19.

CDR3 nucleotide sequence: TGTGCCAGCAGCTTGGAGTACAGGGACCAAGAGACCCAGTACTTC. Its translation is CASSLEYRDQETQYF. The rearrangement joins TRBV5-6 to TRBJ2-5; D might be TRBD1 (6 bases). Germline V gene lookup returns CDR1 SGHDT and CDR2 YYEEEE. The CDR3 length is 15 residues. V was shortened by 0 bases and J by 0 bases, with 9 bases between the two germline ends.

The chain uses TRBV28 and TRBJ2-2; 11 bases match TRBD1. The CDR3 covers 16 residues. The trim removed 7 bases at V and 1 base at J, leaving 5 bases unmatched. Germline values: CDR1 MDHEN, CDR2 SYDVKM. DNA for the CDR3: TGTGCCAGCACGGGACAGGGGGTGGGGAACACCGGGGAGCTGTTTTTT. Encoded protein: CASTGQGVGNTGELFF. Looking up the rest from reference TRBV28 and TRBJ2-2 gives the full variable domain: DVKVTQSSRYLVKRTGEKVFLECVQDMDHENMFWYRQDPGLGLRLIYFSYDVKMKEKGDIPEGYSVSREKKERFSLILESASTNQTSMYLCASTGQGVGNTGELFFGEGSRLTVL.

The genes are TRBV28 and TRBJ1-2; D might be TRBD1 (5 bases). The germline gives CDR1 MDHEN, CDR2 SYDVKM. The V end lost 5 bases, the J end lost 1 base, and 17 bases lay between the germline ends. This CDR3 comprises 16 residues. The CDR3 protein is CASSPPGDRSNYGYTF. CDR3 in DNA: TGTGCCAGCAGTCCACCCGGAGACAGAAGTAACTATGGCTACACCTTC.

This clone was observed a handful of times. J is TRBJ1-5 and V is TRBV7-2; 8 bases agree with TRBD1. The CDR3 consists of 13 residues. The germline V gene encodes CDR1 SGHTA and CDR2 FQGNSA. V trimming: 5 bases; J trimming: 7 bases; junction bases outside the gene matches: 4. CDR3 nucleotides: TGTGCCAGCAGCACCAGACAGGGGCAGCCCCAGCATTTT. It encodes CASSTRQGQPQHF.

The chain carries TRBV24-1 and TRBJ1-2; 8 bases align to TRBD1. From germline, CDR1 is KGHDR and CDR2 SFDVKD. Germline trimming cut 5 bases from V and 7 bases from J; bases unmatched to any gene: 5. This CDR3 contains 13 residues. The CDR3 DNA reads TGTGCCACCAGTGCGACAGGGGAGAGTGGCTACACCTTC. It encodes CATSATGESGYTF.

This chain uses TRBV7-2 with TRBJ2-3; D ambiguous. Trimming stripped 5 bases from V and 0 bases from J, with 9 bases between. Germline V gene sequence: CDR1 SGHTA, CDR2 FQGNSA. This CDR3 has 14 amino acids. Here the CDR3 reads CASSPAESTDTQYF. The CDR3 DNA sequence: TGTGCCAGCAGCCCCGCAGAAAGCACAGATACGCAGTATTTT. Looking up the rest from reference TRBV7-2 and TRBJ2-3 gives the full variable domain: GAGVSQSPSNKVTEKGKDVELRCDPISGHTALYWYRQSLGQGLEFLIYFQGNSAPDKSGLPSDRFSAERTGGSVSTLTIQRTQQEDSAVYLCASSPAESTDTQYFGPGTRLTVL.

V is TRBV27 and J is TRBJ1-5; D is undetermined. The CDR3 has 12 residues. With 4 bases removed from V and 3 bases from J, the gap between germline ends came to 4 bases. Germline lookup yields CDR1 MNHEY and CDR2 SMNVEV (reference sequence). DNA for the CDR3: TGTGCCAGCAGTTCGGTCAATCAGCCCCAGCATTTT. Its translation is CASSSVNQPQHF.

This clone turned up a few times. The chain links TRBV2 to TRBJ2-7; a weak D match, TRBD2 (5 bases). The CDR3 loop spans 16 amino acids. From germline, CDR1 is SNHLY and CDR2 FYNNEI. V lost 0 bases, J lost 0 bases, and 12 bases lay in between. DNA of the CDR3: TGTGCCAGCAGTGAAGCGCACCAGCGGAACTCCTACGAGCAGTACTTC. It is translated as CASSEAHQRNSYEQYF.

CDR3 sequence reads: CASSLGFRGDEQFF. The CDR3 DNA sequence: TGTGCCAGCAGCTTAGGTTTTAGGGGTGATGAGCAGTTCTTC. The V and J genes are TRBV11-2 and TRBJ2-1, with TRBD1 as a possible D gene (5 bases). Germline CDR1 SGHAT, CDR2 FQNNGV. V lost 1 base and J lost 8, with 12 bases in between. This CDR3 has 14 residues.

The V gene is TRBV6-6, the J gene TRBJ1-6; 7 bases are a match to TRBD1. The CDR3 consists of 17 residues. Per the germline V gene, CDR1 is MNHNY and CDR2 is SVGAGI (reference sequence). V dropped 5 bases and J dropped 3; count of bases not matched to a gene: 10. This CDR3 reads CASSQNRGRFYNSPLHF. In nucleotides, the CDR3 is TGTGCCAGCAGTCAGAACAGGGGCCGCTTCTATAATTCACCCCTCCACTTT.

V and J are TRBV27 and TRBJ1-6; D remains ambiguous. Germline V lookup: CDR1 MNHEY, CDR2 SMNVEV (reference sequence). The length of the CDR3 is 15 residues. Trimming pared 6 bases from V and 4 bases from J, leaving 13 bases between. This chain's CDR3 is CASRTPAAYNSPLHF. In nucleotides, the CDR3 is TGTGCCAGCAGAACCCCAGCGGCTTATAATTCACCCCTCCACTTT.

J is TRBJ2-3 and V is TRBV10-3; TRBD1 agrees at 9 bases. The junction had 10 bases not matched to a gene; V was cut back by 9 bases and J by 6 bases. CDR3 size: 14 residues. Germline values: CDR1 ENHRY, CDR2 SYGVKD. Written as DNA, the CDR3 is TGTGCCATTCGTACCGGGACAGGGAACGATACGCAGTATTTT. It is translated as CAIRTGTGNDTQYF.

The rearrangement links TRBV28 to TRBJ1-2; 7 nucleotides match TRBD1. Germline CDR1 MDHEN, CDR2 SYDVKM. The V and J ends lost 3 bases and 4 bases, in that order; junction bases with no gene match: 5. The CDR3 has 14 residues. The CDR3 coding sequence is TGTGCCAGCAGTTTTGGGACAGACTCCTATGGCTACACCTTC. It is translated as CASSFGTDSYGYTF.

The rearrangement joins TRBV10-3 to TRBJ1-3; D unclear. The CDR3 is 15 residues long. Germline V gene lookup returns CDR1 ENHRY and CDR2 SYGVKD. The germline V and J ends were trimmed by 10 bases and 0 bases, with 16 bases remaining between them. DNA of the CDR3: TGTGCCAGCTCGGCGGGTGAGGTCTCTGGAAACACCATATATTTT. Its translation is CASSAGEVSGNTIYF.

V and J are TRBV5-1 and TRBJ2-7, with 9 bases matching TRBD1. CDR1 SGHRS and CDR2 YFSETQ come from the germline V gene. J was trimmed by 3 bases and V by 4 bases; bases with no gene match: 5. The CDR3 runs to 14 residues. CDR3 DNA sequence: TGCGCCAGCAGCCAAAGACAGGGGGGCTACGAGCAGTACTTC. Its translation is CASSQRQGGYEQYF.

The J gene is TRBJ2-5, the V gene TRBV12-3 or TRBV12-4, with TRBD2 matching 7 bases. The CDR3 length is 13 residues. J lost 3 bases, V lost 4 bases, and 2 bases had no gene match. The CDR3 here is CASSSSGKETQYF. The CDR3, as DNA: TGTGCCAGCAGTTCGAGCGGGAAAGAGACCCAGTACTTC.